This T cell receptor beta chain was found in a study of blood T cells in healthy people across ages. Overall study: Researchers report that template switching captured about one barcoded beta molecule per two T cells. Notes on the study in general: Per million T cells, TCR beta diversity dropped about linearly as age rose.

Each sample yielded at least 6 million isolated PBMCs. Extraction yielded at least 6 micrograms of total RNA per sample. Primers used in a second PCR of about 7 to 11 cycles were a sample-barcoded 5' primer and a J-beta primer mix. TCRdb called the 5' RACE reads again in MiXCR, with one record for every CDR3 protein. Here the sample spans some 900,000 distinct CDR3 sequences, 25% to 35% being singletons. Germline V gives CDR1 SGHTA, CDR2 FQGNSA. Trimming took 7 bases from V and 7 from J; bases not matched to a gene: 12. The CDR3 has 14 residues. With respect to this clonotype: Antigen: not known.

The TCR was taken from a woman aged 80 or over in good health. The sample consisted of blood. The chain carries TRBV7-2 and TRBJ2-7; 8 bases fit TRBD2. CDR3 bases: TGTGCCAGCAACCCCGGGGGGGCCATCAATGAGCAGTACTTC. Translation: CASNPGGAINEQYF.